Listed here is a single T cell receptor (beta chain). Original processing notes: Scientists estimated how many nucleated cells there were by amplifying reference gene primers. Sequenced by immunoSEQ multiplex PCR; TCRdb stores in-frame clones only, minus some. V, J and clone size derive from that table, while D and trimming were established from the DNA sequence. The sample has approximately 31,000 clones, almost 85% seen once. There are 12 residues in the CDR3. The germline CDR1 and CDR2 sequences are SGHAT and FQNNGV. Between the trimmed V and J ends, which lost 7 bases and 3 bases, there was a span of 10 bases. This sample is part of a study of blood T cell repertoires in COVID-19. Turning to the study itself: The United States, Italy and Spain supplied acute and convalescent COVID-19 samples. Sources were T cells, B-cell-depleted T cells, or PBMCs; the material itself was cDNA or gDNA.

The specimen sequenced was peripheral blood. This receptor was obtained from an elderly man with active COVID-19. This chain links TRBV11-2 with TRBJ2-7; D unresolved. The CDR3 loop reads CASNSGGYEQYF. The CDR3 DNA reads TGTGCCAGCAACTCTGGCGGCTACGAGCAGTACTTC. The full variable domain, its missing parts supplied by reference TRBV11-2 and TRBJ2-7, is EAGVAQSPRYKIIEKRQSVAFWCNPISGHATLYWYQQILGQGPKLLIQFQNNGVVDDSQLPKDRFSAERLKGVDSTLKIQPAKLEDSAVYLCASNSGGYEQYFGPGTRLTVT.